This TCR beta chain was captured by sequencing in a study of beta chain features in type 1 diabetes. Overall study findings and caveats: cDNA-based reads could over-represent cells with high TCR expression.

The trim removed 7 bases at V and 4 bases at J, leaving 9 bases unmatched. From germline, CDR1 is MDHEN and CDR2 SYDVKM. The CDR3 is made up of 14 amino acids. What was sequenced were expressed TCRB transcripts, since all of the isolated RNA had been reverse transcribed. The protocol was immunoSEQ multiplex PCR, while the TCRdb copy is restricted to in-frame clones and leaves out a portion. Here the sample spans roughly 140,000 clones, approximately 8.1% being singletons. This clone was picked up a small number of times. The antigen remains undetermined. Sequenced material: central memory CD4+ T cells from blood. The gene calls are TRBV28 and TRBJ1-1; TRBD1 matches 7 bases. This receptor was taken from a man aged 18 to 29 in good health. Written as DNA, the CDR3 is TGTGCCAGCACCGGCAGGGGGGTGCCCACTGAAGCTTTCTTT. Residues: CASTGRGVPTEAFF.